The 12 T cell receptor beta chains reported below all come from one sample, sequenced in a study of blood T cell repertoires in COVID-19. This table comes from immunoSEQ multiplex PCR, and its TCRdb copy is limited to in-frame clones, with some not included. The sample comprises about 41,000 clones, 88% of which are singletons, and 4.8% rests with the top ten. The specimen sequenced was peripheral blood. These TCRs come from a human donor in a cohort sampled during active COVID-19.

This chain links TRBV28 with TRBJ2-2; 8 bases align to TRBD2. CDR1 MDHEN and CDR2 SYDVKM come from the germline V gene. V lost 2 bases to trimming and J lost 4 bases; unmatched junction nucleotides: 6. The CDR3 totals 16 residues. CDR3 nucleotides: TGTGCCAGCAGTTTAAGTAGCGGGATTGGCACCGGGGAGCTGTTTTTT. This encodes CASSLSSGIGTGELFF.

The chain couples TRBV2 to TRBJ2-7; D may be TRBD2 (6 bases). Between the trimmed V and J ends, which lost 4 bases and 2 bases, there was a span of 15 bases. This CDR3 is 15 amino acids long. Germline-derived CDR1 and CDR2 are SNHLY and FYNNEI. Here the CDR3 DNA reads TGTGCCAGCAGTGTAATGAGCGGAGGGGCCTACGAGCAGTACTTC. The encoded protein is CASSVMSGGAYEQYF.

The chain combines TRBV4-2 with TRBJ2-7; TRBD2 agrees at 7 bases. The junction had 13 bases not matched to a gene; V was cut back by 2 bases and J by 3 bases. The CDR3 sequence is 17 residues long. Per germline, CDR1 LGHNA and CDR2 YNFKEQ. The CDR3 sequence is CASSQPSSGEKLYEQYF. Here the CDR3 DNA reads TGTGCCAGCAGCCAACCTTCTAGCGGAGAGAAGCTCTACGAGCAGTACTTC.

This rearrangement joins TRBV30 to TRBJ1-4, with D perhaps TRBD1 (6 bases). V shed 3 bases and J shed 8 bases, with 10 bases lying between them. Germline V CDR1 and CDR2: GTSNPN, SVGIG (reference sequence). The CDR3 runs to 12 residues. The CDR3 DNA follows: TGTGCCTGGAGAGGACAGTACGAAAAACTGTTTTTT. Protein product: CAWRGQYEKLFF.

The chain employs TRBV29-1 and TRBJ2-7; D might be TRBD1 (6 bases). The CDR3 is 15 amino acids. Trimming cost V 2 bases and J 3 bases, with 17 bases left between them. CDR1 is SQVTM and CDR2 is ANQGSEA in the germline V gene. The chain's CDR3 is CSVELAGRGHYEQYF. The CDR3 nucleotides are TGCAGCGTTGAATTGGCGGGTAGGGGACACTACGAGCAGTACTTC.

This chain uses TRBV27 with TRBJ2-7; possibly TRBD1 for D (6 bases). V lost 9 bases and J lost 0, with 15 bases in between. The CDR3 runs to 14 residues. Germline V gene sequence: CDR1 MNHEY, CDR2 SMNVEV (reference sequence). CDR3 region: CASSQYRDSYEQYF. DNA of the CDR3: TGTGCCAGTTCCCAGTACAGGGACTCCTACGAGCAGTACTTC.

The V call is TRBV7-9, the J call TRBJ2-3; 9 bases align to TRBD2. This CDR3 is built from 18 residues. Germline CDR1 is SEHNR and CDR2 is FQNEAQ (reference sequence). V shed 2 bases, J shed 3 bases, and the junction held 12 bases outside the gene matches. The CDR3 loop reads CASSLSREGRGGTDTQYF. The CDR3 DNA is TGTGCCAGCAGCTTATCGCGGGAGGGCCGGGGAGGGACAGATACGCAGTATTTT.

Note on this clone: Germline is not matched at one junction end, which may reflect a read error. V and J are TRBV9 and TRBJ2-1; unclear D gene. Germline CDR1 and CDR2: SGDLS and YYNGEE. The CDR3 length is 13 residues. The CDR3 here is CASSVTPYSEQFF. Here the CDR3 DNA reads TGTGCCAGCAGCGTAACCCCCTACAGTGAGCAGTTCTTC.

The chain links TRBV4-1 to TRBJ2-7, with 7 bases fitting TRBD2. The germline gives CDR1 MGHRA, CDR2 YSYEKL. V lost 2 bases and J lost 0; bases outside the gene matches: 7. The CDR3 is 16 amino acids. CDR3 sequence (DNA): TGCGCCAGCAGCCAAACTACTAGCGCCAGCTCCTACGAGCAGTACTTC. This sequence encodes CASSQTTSASSYEQYF.

The chain joins TRBV7-6 to TRBJ1-2; weak D call: TRBD1 (6 bases). This CDR3 is 14 amino acids long. V gave up 4 bases and J gave up 1 base, with 10 bases separating them. Looked up from germline, CDR1 is SGHVS and CDR2 is FNYEAQ. The CDR3 DNA reads TGTGCCAGCAGCTCTGGGGGCGATAACTATGGCTACACCTTC. Protein product: CASSSGGDNYGYTF.

The rearrangement joins TRBV28 to TRBJ1-1, with D tentatively TRBD1 (6 bases). Between the trimmed V and J ends, which lost 6 bases and 7 bases, there was a span of 12 bases. Looked up from germline, CDR1 is MDHEN and CDR2 is SYDVKM. The CDR3 has 12 residues. CDR3 in amino acids: CASREGEFEAFF. CDR3 DNA: TGTGCCAGCAGAGAGGGGGAATTTGAAGCTTTCTTT.

This clone has only one observation. V usage is TRBV28 and J usage is TRBJ1-2; 7 bases are shared with TRBD1. This CDR3 is 16 amino acids long. Unmatched junction bases numbered 6, after V lost 2 bases and J lost 0 bases. CDR1 MDHEN and CDR2 SYDVKM come from the germline V gene. The CDR3 sequence: CASSLGTAIANYGYTF. CDR3 bases: TGTGCCAGCAGTTTAGGGACAGCGATTGCTAACTATGGCTACACCTTC.